These T cell receptor beta chains were read from a single sample in a study of beta chain features in type 1 diabetes. Measured with immunoSEQ multiplex PCR; TCRdb has only the in-frame clones, and not every one. The sample includes hundreds of thousands of clones, about 11% seen only once; the top ten take more than 0.015%. Material: naive CD4+ T cells from blood. The receptors shown here come from a man under 40 with type 1 diabetes. The CDR3 runs from the conserved cysteine through the conserved F or W. D genes are given only for firm matches. Size is stated for part of the rows, as once, few or many counts, or as a class when the clone is expanded.

CASSYGSSGANVLTF,TGTGCCAGCAGTTACGGTAGCTCTGGGGCCAACGTCCTGACTTTC,15,-,TRBJ2-6,-,TRBV6-5
CASSPGGTEAFF,TGTGCCAGCAGTCCCGGTGGCACTGAAGCTTTCTTT,12,-,TRBJ1-1,-,TRBV25-1
CASSLGLGEQFF,TGTGCCAGCAGCTTGGGCCTCGGGGAGCAGTTCTTC,12,-,TRBJ2-1,few,TRBV5-4
CASSPSWNSPLHF,TGTGCCAGCTCCCCAAGCTGGAATTCACCCCTCCACTTT,13,-,TRBJ1-6,-,TRBV18
CSARADEQYF,TGCAGTGCTAGAGCTGACGAGCAGTACTTC,10,-,TRBJ2-7,-,TRBV20-1
CASSQERRSNYGYTF,TGTGCCAGCAGCCAGGAGCGCCGCTCTAACTATGGCTACACCTTC,15,-,TRBJ1-2,few,TRBV4-2
CSLSWGPGTNTQYF,TGCAGCCTCAGCTGGGGGCCCGGGACAAATACGCAGTATTTT,14,-,TRBJ2-3,few,TRBV29-1
CASSLEGTGGQPQHF,TGTGCCAGCAGCTTGGAGGGGACAGGTGGACAGCCCCAGCATTTT,15,TRBD1,TRBJ1-5,few,TRBV5-6
CASSQDEGLDTEAFF,TGTGCCAGCAGCCAAGACGAAGGACTCGACACTGAAGCTTTCTTT,15,-,TRBJ1-1,few,TRBV4-2
CASSLKGGESTEAFF,TGTGCCAGCAGCTTAAAAGGAGGGGAGAGCACTGAAGCTTTCTTT,15,-,TRBJ1-1,few,TRBV7-2
CASSPGETSGYTF,TGTGCCAGCAGCCCGGGAGAGACATCGGGCTACACCTTC,13,-,TRBJ1-2,-,TRBV7-3
CASTTSGSYNEQFF,TGTGCCAGCACCACTAGCGGATCCTACAATGAGCAGTTCTTC,14,TRBD2,TRBJ2-1,-,TRBV2
CASSGQGRTTETQYF,TGTGCCAGCAGCGGACAGGGCCGGACAACAGAGACCCAGTACTTC,15,TRBD1,TRBJ2-5,-,TRBV6-5
CASSPQGASNSPLHF,TGCGCCAGCAGCCCACAGGGGGCTAGTAATTCACCCCTCCACTTT,15,TRBD1,TRBJ1-6,-,TRBV5-1
CASSTSGTSGGYEQYF,TGTGCCAGTAGTACCTCCGGGACTAGCGGGGGGTACGAGCAGTACTTC,16,TRBD2,TRBJ2-7,-,TRBV19
CASTKDRDEQYF,TGTGCCAGCACCAAAGACAGGGACGAGCAGTACTTC,12,TRBD1,TRBJ2-7,-,TRBV28